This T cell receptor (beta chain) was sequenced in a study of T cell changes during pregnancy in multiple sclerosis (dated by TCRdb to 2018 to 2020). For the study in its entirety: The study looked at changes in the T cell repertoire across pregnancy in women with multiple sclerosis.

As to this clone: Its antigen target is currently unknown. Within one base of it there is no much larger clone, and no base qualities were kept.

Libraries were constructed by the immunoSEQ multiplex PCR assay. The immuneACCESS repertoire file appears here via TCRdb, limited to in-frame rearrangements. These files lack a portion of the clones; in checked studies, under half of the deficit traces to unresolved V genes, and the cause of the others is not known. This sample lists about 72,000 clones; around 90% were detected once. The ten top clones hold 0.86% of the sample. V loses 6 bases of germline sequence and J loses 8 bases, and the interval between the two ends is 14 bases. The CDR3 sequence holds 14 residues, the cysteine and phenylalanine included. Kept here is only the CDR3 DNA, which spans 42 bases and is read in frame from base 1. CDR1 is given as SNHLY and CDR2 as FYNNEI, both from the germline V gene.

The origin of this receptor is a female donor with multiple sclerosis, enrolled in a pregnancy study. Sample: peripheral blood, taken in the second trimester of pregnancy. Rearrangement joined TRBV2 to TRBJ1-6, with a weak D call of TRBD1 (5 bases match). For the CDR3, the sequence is CASRDTASYSPLHF. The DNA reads TGTGCCAGCAGGGACACAGCGTCCTATTCACCCCTCCACTTT.